Shown below are 9 T cell receptor beta chains from a single sample sequenced in a study of blood T cell repertoires in COVID-19. Sequenced by immunoSEQ multiplex PCR; TCRdb stores in-frame clones only, minus some. Here the sample spans approximately 500,000 clones, roughly nine tenths being singletons. The sequenced sample was peripheral blood. These receptors came from a woman aged 45-65 years with COVID-19, enrolled during active disease.

V gene TRBV3-1 (or the pseudogene TRBV3-2) combines with J gene TRBJ1-3; TRBD1 is a possible D gene (5 bases). CDR1 is LGHDT and CDR2 is YNNKEL in the germline V gene (reference sequence). This CDR3 spans 15 amino acids. The ends were cut back, 4 bases at V and 0 bases at J, with 10 bases in the middle. The CDR3 region has the DNA TGTGCCAGCAGCCTCGACAGAAACTCTGGAAACACCATATATTTT. Its translation is CASSLDRNSGNTIYF.

The chain recombines TRBV20-1 with TRBJ2-3, with 9 bases aligning to TRBD2. Germline loops: CDR1 DFQATT, CDR2 SNEGSKA (reference sequence). This CDR3 spans 16 amino acids. The J segment lost 2 bases and the V segment lost 3 bases, leaving 9 bases of the junction unmatched. CDR3 in amino acids: CSASEAGGPNTDTQYF. The CDR3 region has the DNA TGCAGTGCTAGTGAAGCGGGGGGACCTAACACAGATACGCAGTATTTT.

The chain is built from TRBV6-5 and TRBJ2-6; TRBD2 matches 7 bases. The germline V gene encodes CDR1 MNHEY and CDR2 SVGAGI. The CDR3 has 16 amino acids. V lost 2 bases and J lost 1; bases outside the gene matches: 2. Written as DNA, the CDR3 is TGTGCCAGCAGTTACCGCGGGGGATCTGGGGCCAACGTCCTGACTTTC. Protein sequence: CASSYRGGSGANVLTF.

The chain uses TRBV11-3 and TRBJ2-1, with 7 bases that match TRBD1. Germline CDR1 reads SGHNT; CDR2 reads YENEEA. This CDR3 is 15 amino acids long. V trimming: 6 bases; J trimming: 1 base; junction bases outside the gene matches: 6. DNA for the CDR3: TGTGCCAGCAGTCCCGGGACAGTTTCCTACAATGAGCAGTTCTTC. This sequence encodes CASSPGTVSYNEQFF. The full variable domain, rest sourced from reference TRBV11-3 and TRBJ2-1, is EAGVVQSPRYKIIEKKQPVAFWCNPISGHNTLYWYLQNLGQGPELLIRYENEEAVDDSQLPKDRFSAERLKGVDSTLKIQPAELGDSAVYLCASSPGTVSYNEQFFGPGTRLTVL.

The rearrangement links TRBV18 to TRBJ1-2, with D tentatively TRBD1 (5 bases). The CDR3 is 13 residues long. Germline V lookup: CDR1 KGHSH, CDR2 LQKENI. Trimming pared 3 bases from V and 3 bases from J, leaving 8 bases between. The CDR3 protein is CASSPLGDYGYTF. The CDR3 bases are TGTGCCAGCTCACCCCTAGGGGACTATGGCTACACCTTC.

The chain joins TRBV6-5 to TRBJ1-1, with D perhaps matching TRBD1 (6 bases). Germline V gives CDR1 MNHEY, CDR2 SVGAGI. CDR3 length equals 13 residues. Between the trimmed V and J ends, which lost 7 bases and 3 bases, there was a span of 12 bases. The chain's CDR3 is CASNRAGDTEAFF. CDR3 sequence (DNA): TGTGCCAGCAACAGGGCGGGGGACACTGAAGCTTTCTTT.

V and J are TRBV11-1 and TRBJ1-2, with 8 bases matching TRBD1. Germline V gives CDR1 SGHAT, CDR2 FQDESV (reference sequence). The CDR3 is 14 residues long. After removal of 4 bases from V and 8 bases from J, the junction contained 9 bases not matched to a gene. The CDR3 region has the DNA TGTGCCAGCAGCTCACTCCAGGGGGCGTCCGGCTACACCTTC. Translated, it gives CASSSLQGASGYTF.

The V and J genes are TRBV30 and TRBJ2-3; D is uncertain. Germline CDR1 and CDR2: GTSNPN and SVGIG (reference sequence). The CDR3 contains 12 residues. The germline V and J ends were trimmed by 5 bases and 2 bases, with 8 bases remaining between them. The CDR3 coding sequence is TGTGCCTGGGACCTAACCACAGATACGCAGTATTTT. This encodes CAWDLTTDTQYF.

The chain has TRBV2 and TRBJ1-5, with TRBD1 matching over 7 bases. The CDR3 is 16 amino acids. Germline CDR1 is SNHLY and CDR2 is FYNNEI. J was trimmed by 7 bases and V by 1 base; bases with no gene match: 10. CDR3 region: CASSEEGAGPGQPQHF. Written as DNA, the CDR3 is TGTGCCAGCAGTGAAGAGGGGGCGGGCCCCGGCCAGCCCCAGCATTTT.